This T cell receptor beta chain was captured in a study of blood T cells in healthy people across ages. This clonotype was observed once. The CDR3 has 13 amino acids. V lost 10 bases, J lost 0 bases, and 11 bases lay in between. CDR1 MNHEY and CDR2 SVGEGT come from the germline V gene. Through a sample-barcoded 5' primer and a J-beta primer mix, a second PCR was run for roughly 7 to 11 cycles. TCRdb reprocessed the 5' RACE reads via MiXCR and lists one record per CDR3 protein. This repertoire shows hundreds of thousands of distinct CDR3 sequences, approximately 53% found once; its top ten account for roughly 26%.

The sequence came from a man aged 40-49 years in good health. The specimen was blood. The gene calls are TRBV6-2 or TRBV6-3 and TRBJ2-3, with a weak D call TRBD2 (6 bases). CDR3 bases: TGTGCCAACAGCCGGGGGAGCACAGATACGCAGTATTTT. Protein sequence: CANSRGSTDTQYF.